The 17 T cell receptor beta chains listed next were all sequenced from one sample in a study of blood T cell repertoires in COVID-19. Sequencing was performed with immunoSEQ multiplex PCR; in TCRdb, only in-frame clones are kept and a portion is missing. The table includes about 250,000 clones, 87% detected once. Source material: peripheral blood. Receptors were obtained from a young man with active or convalescent COVID-19.

This clone came up once. The V call is TRBV19, the J call TRBJ1-1; TRBD1 matches 7 bases. The CDR3 spans 14 residues. CDR1 is LNHDA, CDR2 SQIVND, per germline (reference sequence). The ends lost 3 bases at V and 2 bases at J; junction bases unmatched: 3. CDR3 region: CASSMGQTNTEAFF. For the CDR3, the DNA is TGTGCCAGTAGTATGGGACAGACCAACACTGAAGCTTTCTTT.

The rearrangement uses TRBV28 and TRBJ2-5; 7 bases line up with TRBD1. V gave up 6 bases and J gave up 0 bases; unmatched junction bases: 10. The CDR3 is 16 residues long. From germline, CDR1 is MDHEN and CDR2 SYDVKM. The DNA of the CDR3 is TGTGCCAGCAGACCGGACAGGAGTGCGTACCAAGAGACCCAGTACTTC. Residues: CASRPDRSAYQETQYF.

The chain combines TRBV6-1 with TRBJ1-4; a possible D gene is TRBD1 (6 bases). The CDR3 totals 16 residues. Trimming took off 0 bases at V and 7 bases at J, with 15 bases between the two ends. Germline CDR1 and CDR2: MNHNS and SASEGT. Here the CDR3 reads CASSEAKWDTGEKLFF. DNA for the CDR3: TGTGCCAGCAGTGAAGCAAAATGGGACACGGGTGAAAAACTGTTTTTT.

This sequence joins TRBV5-1 and TRBJ2-1; 11 bases fit TRBD2. From germline, CDR1 is SGHRS and CDR2 YFSETQ. V lost 7 bases to trimming and J lost 9 bases; unmatched junction nucleotides: 6. The CDR3 covers 13 residues. The CDR3 nucleotides read TGCGCCAGCCGACTAGCGGGATCTCCTGAGCAGTTCTTC. Its protein product is CASRLAGSPEQFF.

The CDR3: CASSQDPGLDGYTF. CDR3 DNA sequence: TGCGCCAGCAGCCAAGATCCGGGGTTGGATGGCTACACCTTC. The chain recombines TRBV4-3 with TRBJ1-2; D not certain. The CDR3 covers 14 residues. CDR1 LGHNA and CDR2 YSLEER come from the germline V gene. V shed 0 bases and J shed 6 bases, with 11 bases lying between them.

The chain employs TRBV9 and TRBJ1-6; D is ambiguous. V lost 4 bases to trimming and J lost 0 bases, with 14 bases between them. Per the germline V gene, CDR1 is SGDLS and CDR2 is YYNGEE. The CDR3 sequence is 17 residues long. For the CDR3, the DNA is TGTGCCAGCAGCTCAGGAGATACTAGCTCCTATAATTCACCCCTCCACTTT. This sequence encodes CASSSGDTSSYNSPLHF.

The chain's CDR3 is CASFQDSSSYGYTF. In nucleotides, the CDR3 is TGCGCCAGCTTCCAGGACAGTTCCTCTTATGGCTACACCTTC. The J gene is TRBJ1-2, the V gene TRBV5-1; the D gene is possibly TRBD1 (6 bases). Trimming took 7 bases from V and 5 from J, leaving 18 bases between them. The CDR3 runs 14 residues. The germline V gene encodes CDR1 SGHRS and CDR2 YFSETQ.

The chain links TRBV9 to TRBJ2-1, with D tentatively TRBD2 (5 bases). V gave up 2 bases and J gave up 0 bases, with 12 bases separating them. This CDR3 has 16 amino acids. Germline CDR1 is SGDLS and CDR2 is YYNGEE. CDR3 in amino acids: CASSVGASSSYNEQFF. DNA for the CDR3: TGTGCCAGCAGCGTGGGAGCCTCGAGCTCCTACAATGAGCAGTTCTTC.

This clone was detected only a few times. CDR3 sequence (DNA): TGCAGTGCTAGTCGGGACTTCGGTAGCAATCAGCCCCAGCATTTT. Encoded protein: CSASRDFGSNQPQHF. The chain joins TRBV20-1 to TRBJ1-5; a possible D gene is TRBD1 (5 bases). CDR1 and CDR2 from the germline V gene are DFQATT and SNEGSKA (reference sequence). The CDR3 extends over 15 amino acids. V lost 3 bases, J lost 0 bases, and 12 bases lay in between.

In its sample, this clone was seen a few times. This chain connects TRBV19 to TRBJ1-5; 7 nucleotides match TRBD1. This CDR3 has 15 amino acids. CDR1 and CDR2 (germline): LNHDA, SQIVND (reference sequence). With V trimmed by 6 bases and J by 7 bases, 12 bases remained unmatched. In DNA, the CDR3 is TGTGCCAGTAGGATTAGTGTCACAGGGGTCCAGCCCCAGCATTTT. Its translation: CASRISVTGVQPQHF.

This clone was recorded only once. This chain links TRBV7-2 with TRBJ2-1; 10 nucleotides match TRBD2. The CDR3 is 15 amino acids. J lost 7 bases, V lost 6 bases, and 9 bases had no gene match. CDR1 and CDR2 from the germline V gene are SGHTA and FQGNSA. CDR3 sequence: CASRSPAGGQNEQFF. Written as DNA, the CDR3 is TGTGCCAGCAGATCCCCAGCGGGGGGGCAAAATGAGCAGTTCTTC.

This clone was seen only once. V gene TRBV18 combines with J gene TRBJ1-2; D remains unclear. CDR3 length equals 14 residues. Germline loops: CDR1 KGHSH, CDR2 LQKENI. Trimming pared 0 bases from V and 4 bases from J, leaving 9 bases between. The CDR3 DNA is TGTGCCAGCTCACCACCGAGTGAAAGCTATGGCTACACCTTC. Residues: CASSPPSESYGYTF. Full variable domain (outside the CDR3, taken from reference TRBV18 and TRBJ1-2): NAGVMQNPRHLVRRRGQEARLRCSPMKGHSHVYWYRQLPEEGLKFMVYLQKENIIDESGMPKERFSAEFPKEGPSILRIQQVVRGDSAAYFCASSPPSESYGYTFGSGTRLTVV.

J is TRBJ2-3 and V is TRBV10-3, with 7 bases that match TRBD1. Germline V gene lookup returns CDR1 ENHRY and CDR2 SYGVKD. The CDR3 sequence is 13 residues long. V gave up 10 bases and J gave up 5 bases; unmatched junction bases: 9. This CDR3 reads CATRTGPKDTQYF. The CDR3 DNA is TGTGCCACCCGGACAGGTCCAAAAGATACGCAGTATTTT.

J is TRBJ2-1 and V is TRBV7-8; D is undetermined. Trimming took 3 bases from V and 4 from J, leaving 16 bases between them. The CDR3 loop spans 16 amino acids. Germline lookup yields CDR1 SGHVS and CDR2 FQNEAQ. The CDR3 protein is CASSFRTATGYNEQFF. In nucleotides, the CDR3 is TGTGCCAGCAGCTTCCGCACAGCTACCGGATACAATGAGCAGTTCTTC.

The chain has TRBV6-5 and TRBJ1-1, with 7 bases matching TRBD1. V shed 7 bases, J shed 6 bases, and the junction held 5 bases outside the gene matches. The CDR3 has 12 amino acids. Germline lookup yields CDR1 MNHEY and CDR2 SVGAGI. DNA of the CDR3: TGTGCCAGCACCATGACAGGGTCTGAAGCTTTCTTT. Translation gives CASTMTGSEAFF.

The chain uses TRBV9 and TRBJ1-3; a possible D gene is TRBD1 (5 bases). CDR1 and CDR2 (germline): SGDLS, YYNGEE. V lost 0 bases and J lost 3, with 10 bases in between. The length of the CDR3 is 15 residues. CDR3 region: CASSVGQQGGNTIYF. The DNA for the CDR3 is TGTGCCAGCAGCGTAGGGCAGCAGGGTGGAAACACCATATATTTT.

The chain employs TRBV6-6 and TRBJ2-3; 10 nucleotides agree with TRBD2. From germline, CDR1 is MNHNY and CDR2 SVGAGI (reference sequence). This CDR3 has 13 residues. The chain's CDR3 is CSSTSGIGDTQYF. The CDR3 DNA follows: TGTTCCTCCACTAGCGGGATAGGAGATACGCAGTATTTT.